A single sample is the source of the 26 T cell receptor beta chains below, sequenced in a study of blood T cell repertoires in COVID-19 (dated by TCRdb to the early 2020s). Libraries were constructed by the immunoSEQ multiplex PCR assay. The table comes from immuneACCESS by way of TCRdb, which keeps in-frame sequences with V and J called. Part of the clones is missing from these tables; in studies checked, under half for an unresolved V gene and the rest for unknown reasons. Across this sample there are about 220,000 clones, with around 83% seen only once. The top ten hold around 2.9% of the sample. Material for sequencing was peripheral blood. The receptors shown here come from a man in his forties or fifties who had recovered from COVID-19.

This chain connects TRBV29-1 to TRBJ2-4; D is unresolved. The CDR3 spans 12 residues. V lost 2 bases, J lost 6 bases, and 8 bases lay in between. CDR1 SQVTM and CDR2 ANQGSEA come from the germline V gene. The CDR3, as DNA: TGCAGCGTTGAACCAACAAGAAACATTCAGTACTTC. As protein: CSVEPTRNIQYF.

The rearrangement joins TRBV24-1 to TRBJ2-1; D call uncertain. There are 16 residues in the CDR3. Trimming removed 4 bases from V and 0 bases from J, with 12 bases in between. In germline, CDR1 is KGHDR, CDR2 SFDVKD. CDR3 sequence: CATSDYSRHSYNEQFF. In nucleotides, the CDR3 is TGTGCCACCAGTGACTATAGCCGCCACTCCTACAATGAGCAGTTCTTC.

This rearrangement joins TRBV7-2 to TRBJ1-1; 8 bases map to TRBD1. CDR1 is SGHTA and CDR2 is FQGNSA in the germline V gene. Trimming at V came to 2 bases and at J to 6 bases, leaving 14 bases not matched to a gene. The CDR3 loop spans 17 amino acids. CDR3 loop: CASSLWSARGQGPEAFF. CDR3 DNA sequence: TGTGCCAGCAGCTTATGGTCGGCCCGTGGACAGGGCCCTGAAGCTTTCTTT.

The table lists this clone with a few counts. This sequence joins TRBV2 and TRBJ2-3; TRBD1 agrees at 8 bases. V trimming: 7 bases; J trimming: 4 bases; junction bases outside the gene matches: 13. Germline-derived CDR1 and CDR2 are SNHLY and FYNNEI. The CDR3 is 16 residues long. The CDR3 region is CASKPPTGDGADTQYF. The CDR3 region has the DNA TGTGCCAGCAAGCCCCCGACAGGGGACGGGGCAGATACGCAGTATTTT.

V is TRBV11-2 and J is TRBJ2-5; possible D gene TRBD1, 5 bases. The germline V gene encodes CDR1 SGHAT and CDR2 FQNNGV. Trimming pared 5 bases from V and 2 bases from J, leaving 15 bases between. The CDR3 extends over 15 amino acids. The CDR3 nucleotides read TGTGCCAGCAGCCGCTTCAGGGTAGGGCAAGAGACCCAGTACTTC. It codes for CASSRFRVGQETQYF.

This chain uses TRBV29-1 with TRBJ2-7, with D possibly matching TRBD2 (6 bases). Germline assignment: CDR1 SQVTM and CDR2 ANQGSEA. CDR3 size: 16 residues. Trimming pared 0 bases from V and 1 base from J, leaving 16 bases between. CDR3 loop: CSVEDRGLGGSYEQYF. DNA for the CDR3: TGCAGCGTTGAAGATCGCGGATTGGGGGGTTCCTACGAGCAGTACTTC.

The rearrangement joins TRBV28 to TRBJ2-3, with 11 bases matching TRBD2. CDR1 and CDR2 from the germline V gene are MDHEN and SYDVKM. With 5 bases clipped from V and 5 bases from J, the junction kept 6 bases outside the gene matches. This CDR3 comprises 15 residues. The CDR3 DNA reads TGTGCCAGCAGTCCCTTAGCGGGAGGGGGAGATACGCAGTATTTT. Protein product: CASSPLAGGGDTQYF.

The chain carries TRBV7-9 and TRBJ1-2; D unclear. This CDR3 comprises 16 residues. The germline V and J ends were trimmed by 5 bases and 0 bases, with 16 bases remaining between them. Germline V gene sequence: CDR1 SEHNR, CDR2 FQNEAQ (reference sequence). The CDR3, as DNA: TGTGCCAGCAGCATCCAAGGGTGGGGAGCTAACTATGGCTACACCTTC. Its translation: CASSIQGWGANYGYTF.

The chain is built from TRBV13 and TRBJ2-5; 13 positions agree with TRBD2. V gave up 5 bases and J gave up 6 bases; unmatched junction bases: 9. Germline-derived CDR1 and CDR2 are PRHDT and FYEKMQ (reference sequence). The CDR3 covers 16 residues. CDR3 sequence reads: CASSLRTSGSLQTQYF. CDR3 coding DNA: TGTGCCAGCAGCCTAAGGACTAGCGGGAGTCTGCAGACCCAGTACTTC.

The rearrangement uses TRBV9 and TRBJ2-3; no clear D. This CDR3 spans 11 amino acids. Trimming cost V 3 bases and J 4 bases, with 3 bases left between them. Per the germline V gene, CDR1 is SGDLS and CDR2 is YYNGEE. CDR3 sequence: CASSAADTQYF. The CDR3 bases are TGTGCCAGCAGCGCGGCAGATACGCAGTATTTT.

The chain employs TRBV7-2 and TRBJ2-1, with TRBD2 matching 9 bases. Germline values: CDR1 SGHTA, CDR2 FQGNSA. The CDR3 sequence is 18 residues long. V lost 4 bases to trimming and J lost 8 bases; unmatched junction nucleotides: 18. DNA of the CDR3: TGTGCCAGCAGCTCCCCCGCCATTGCGGGAGGGATTGCAGATGAGCAGTTCTTC. Its translation is CASSSPAIAGGIADEQFF.

This clone was picked up one time. CDR3 coding DNA: TGTGCCAGCAGCCAACAGGGCGGGGGAGAGACCCAGTACTTC. Its protein product is CASSQQGGGETQYF. The chain recombines TRBV14 with TRBJ2-5; 7 positions match TRBD2. This CDR3 spans 14 amino acids. Trimming cost V 2 bases and J 4 bases; bases outside gene matches: 4. Germline V CDR1 and CDR2: SGHDN, FVKESK.

This CDR3 reads CASSGQDIGTDTQYF. The CDR3 DNA follows: TGCGCCAGCAGCGGCCAGGATATAGGCACAGATACGCAGTATTTT. This chain joins TRBV5-1 and TRBJ2-3; the D is unclear. The V and J ends lost 4 bases and 1 base respectively, with 13 bases between them. Germline lookup yields CDR1 SGHRS and CDR2 YFSETQ. The CDR3 spans 15 residues.

As to this clone: Other DNA sequences in this specimen translate into the identical CDR3. This chain uses TRBV19 with TRBJ1-1; D is ambiguous. This CDR3 has 13 residues. Looked up from germline, CDR1 is LNHDA and CDR2 is SQIVND (reference sequence). V was shortened by 0 bases and J by 4 bases, with 6 bases between the two germline ends. CDR3 nucleotides: TGTGCCAGTAGTATAGATCGGGGCACTGAAGCTTTCTTT. Its protein product is CASSIDRGTEAFF.

The chain joins TRBV27 to TRBJ2-1, with TRBD1 identical over 8 bases. The germline V gene has CDR1 MNHEY and CDR2 SMNVEV (reference sequence). The CDR3 is 14 amino acids. J gave up 1 base and V 6 bases, and 2 bases lay outside the gene matches. The CDR3 DNA reads as TGTGCCAGCAGACGGACAGGGTCCTACAATGAGCAGTTCTTC. This gives the protein CASRRTGSYNEQFF.

This chain links TRBV5-1 with TRBJ2-7; TRBD2 matches at 9 bases. Germline lookup yields CDR1 SGHRS and CDR2 YFSETQ. V was clipped by 4 bases and J by 0 bases; unmatched bases: 5. The CDR3 sequence is 15 residues long. The CDR3 sequence is CASSHSGSRSYEQYF. The CDR3 bases are TGCGCCAGCAGCCATAGCGGGAGCCGCTCCTACGAGCAGTACTTC.

This chain links TRBV30 with TRBJ2-5; 8 positions agree with TRBD2. The length of the CDR3 is 17 residues. Germline-derived CDR1 and CDR2 are GTSNPN and SVGIG (reference sequence). The V segment lost 3 bases and the J segment 5 bases; nucleotides outside the gene matches: 17. The CDR3 spells CAWSPLGKRESRETQYF. CDR3 in DNA: TGTGCCTGGAGCCCCCTGGGGAAGCGGGAGTCGCGGGAGACCCAGTACTTC.

The chain combines TRBV18 with TRBJ2-2, with D possibly being TRBD1 (6 bases). The CDR3 contains 15 residues. The germline V gene has CDR1 KGHSH and CDR2 LQKENI. V dropped 2 bases and J dropped 1 base, with 8 bases sitting between them. CDR3 protein: CASSPKGQNTGELFF. CDR3 DNA: TGTGCCAGCTCACCAAAGGGACAGAACACCGGGGAGCTGTTTTTT.

The chain carries TRBV3-1 (or the pseudogene TRBV3-2) and TRBJ2-3; no firm D call. Trimming removed 0 bases at V and 2 bases at J, with 3 bases between. Germline V gives CDR1 LGHDT, CDR2 YNNKEL (reference sequence). CDR3 length: 13 amino acids. CDR3 region: CASSQDNTDTQYF. DNA for the CDR3: TGTGCCAGCAGCCAAGATAACACAGATACGCAGTATTTT.

This chain links TRBV7-9 with TRBJ2-7; 10 bases align to TRBD1. The V segment lost 5 bases and the J segment 7 bases; nucleotides outside the gene matches: 11. The CDR3 loop spans 15 amino acids. Per the germline V gene, CDR1 is SEHNR and CDR2 is FQNEAQ (reference sequence). The CDR3 is CASSMTGQGNREQYF. In nucleotides, the CDR3 is TGTGCCAGCAGCATGACGGGACAGGGGAATCGGGAGCAGTACTTC.

The CDR3 protein is CASSYTNYGYTF. DNA for the CDR3: TGTGCCAGCAGCTATACTAACTATGGCTACACCTTC. The chain carries TRBV7-2 and TRBJ1-2; no firm D call. This CDR3 contains 12 residues. In germline, CDR1 is SGHTA, CDR2 FQGNSA. Trimming took 4 bases from V and 0 from J, leaving 3 bases between them.

The chain is built from TRBV10-1 and TRBJ2-2; no clear D. CDR1 is WNHNN, CDR2 SYGVQD, per germline (reference sequence). The CDR3 is made up of 13 amino acids. V was shortened by 4 bases and J by 7 bases, with 10 bases between the two germline ends. The CDR3 coding sequence is TGCGCCAGCAGTGCCTACAGAGACGGGGAGCTGTTTTTT. This translates into CASSAYRDGELFF.

The chain is built from TRBV5-1 and TRBJ1-4; TRBD1 is a possible D gene (5 bases). Trimming removed 4 bases from V and 8 bases from J, with 18 bases in between. The CDR3 length is 15 residues. CDR1 is SGHRS and CDR2 is YFSETQ in the germline V gene. CDR3 residues: CASSLRAGNREKLFF. The DNA of the CDR3 is TGCGCCAGCAGCCTGAGAGCGGGGAACAGGGAAAAACTGTTTTTT.

This rearrangement joins TRBV11-2 to TRBJ1-1, with D unclear. Trimming shortened V by 3 bases and J by 9 bases, and 14 bases separated the two germline ends. CDR3 size: 13 residues. Per the germline V gene, CDR1 is SGHAT and CDR2 is FQNNGV. DNA of the CDR3: TGTGCCAGCAGCTTTCAGGCCACCCGGCAAGCTTTCTTT. Encoded protein: CASSFQATRQAFF. Full variable domain (outside the CDR3, taken from reference TRBV11-2 and TRBJ1-1): EAGVAQSPRYKIIEKRQSVAFWCNPISGHATLYWYQQILGQGPKLLIQFQNNGVVDDSQLPKDRFSAERLKGVDSTLKIQPAKLEDSAVYLCASSFQATRQAFFGQGTRLTVV.

The chain has TRBV18 and TRBJ2-3; a weak D match, TRBD1 (5 bases). The CDR3 contains 15 residues. Germline values: CDR1 KGHSH, CDR2 LQKENI. V lost 3 bases and J lost 2, with 12 bases in between. CDR3 sequence: CASSPSQGNTDTQYF. Here the CDR3 DNA reads TGTGCCAGCTCACCGAGTCAGGGAAACACAGATACGCAGTATTTT.

The chain uses TRBV7-6 and TRBJ2-5, with D uncertain. The germline V gene has CDR1 SGHVS and CDR2 FNYEAQ. This CDR3 has 15 amino acids. Trimming left V 3 bases short and J 5 bases short, with 16 bases between. The CDR3: CASSLIHDLRETQYF. In DNA form, the CDR3 reads TGTGCCAGCAGCTTGATCCATGACCTGAGGGAGACCCAGTACTTC.